This T cell receptor (beta chain) is from a study of cytomegalovirus exposure and HLA in healthy donors. Study results and limitations: A list of roughly 160 TCR beta chains associated with cytomegalovirus was given. Some public TCRs appeared in many individuals, while most sequences were rare. In vitro, three CMV-associated chains proved specific for CMV antigens.

The assay was immunoSEQ multiplex PCR, and TCRdb's table has in-frame clones only and misses some. The table lists a few hundred thousand clones, approximately 85% of them singletons. A single count supports this clone. The antigen is not known. The source of this sequence is a man under 40 in good health and CMV-seronegative. The sequencing input was PBMCs.

CDR3 nucleotide sequence: TGTGCCAGCAGCTTAGAACTATACAATGAGCAGTTCTTC. Translation gives CASSLELYNEQFF. The chain is built from TRBV7-6 and TRBJ2-1; D not certain. The CDR3 length is 13 residues. The germline gives CDR1 SGHVS, CDR2 FNYEAQ. V was clipped by 1 base and J by 4 bases, with 5 bases between them.